A selection of T cell receptor beta chains follows, all from one sample in a study of T-cell memory formation after mild COVID-19. A single record per CDR3 protein comes from TCRdb applying MiXCR to the 5' RACE reads. The sample lists roughly 110,000 distinct CDR3 sequences; around 14% were seen once. The sample consisted of PBMCs or a T cell subset sorted from them (not recorded which). These receptors were collected from a man younger than 35 who had mild COVID-19 (a few samples of this study predate the infection). Cell type and time point are not known. Each CDR3 is given with its conserved first and last residue. D genes are given only for firm matches. The size of a clone is reported for some rows only, either as once, few or many, or as a class for expanded clones.

TRBV4-1,TRBJ2-5,many,TRBD1,CASSHKDRGQETQYF,TGCGCCAGCAGCCATAAGGACAGGGGGCAAGAGACCCAGTACTTC
TRBV3-1,TRBJ1-2,NA,NA,CASSTRIRSYYGYTF,TGTGCCAGCAGCACCCGGATCCGGTCGTACTATGGCTACACCTTC
TRBV6-2/TRBV6-3,TRBJ1-5,NA,NA,CASSYDLTGLGNQPQHF,TGTGCCAGCAGTTACGACCTAACAGGGTTAGGCAATCAGCCCCAGCATTTT
TRBV6-5,TRBJ2-5,NA,NA,CASSPGPGERETQYF,TGTGCCAGCAGTCCGGGTCCGGGGGAGAGGGAGACCCAGTACTTC
TRBV12-3/TRBV12-4,TRBJ2-4,few,NA,CASTDPTLHAKNIQYF,TGTGCCAGCACCGACCCAACCCTTCACGCCAAAAACATTCAGTACTTC
TRBV5-4,TRBJ2-3,few,NA,CASSARIGVPTDTQYF,TGTGCCAGCAGCGCCCGGATTGGGGTTCCCACAGATACGCAGTATTTT
TRBV4-2,TRBJ2-1,NA,TRBD1,CASSQSGTGLYNEQFF,TGTGCCAGCAGCCAATCCGGGACAGGATTATACAATGAGCAGTTCTTC
TRBV6-5,TRBJ2-5,NA,TRBD2,CASTELAGPMTQYF,TGTGCCAGCACCGAATTAGCGGGCCCGATGACCCAGTACTTC
TRBV4-2,TRBJ2-2,few,NA,CASSQFNTGELFF,TGTGCCAGCAGCCAATTCAACACCGGGGAGCTGTTTTTT
TRBV6-6,TRBJ1-1,many,NA,CASSLGREAFF,TGTGCCAGCAGTCTAGGAAGGGAAGCTTTCTTT
TRBV5-1,TRBJ1-4,once,NA,CASSLGRGREEKLFF,TGCGCCAGCAGCTTGGGACGGGGCCGAGAGGAAAAACTGTTTTTT
TRBV29-1,TRBJ2-1,few,NA,CSAVGGYNEQFF,TGCAGCGCCGTCGGGGGCTACAATGAGCAGTTCTTC
TRBV7-9,TRBJ2-3,NA,NA,CASSSTGQNTDTQYF,TGTGCCAGCAGCTCAACCGGGCAGAACACAGATACGCAGTATTTT
TRBV11-3,TRBJ2-1,NA,NA,CASSFSGGGNEQFF,TGTGCCAGCAGCTTTTCAGGAGGGGGCAATGAGCAGTTCTTC
TRBV29-1,TRBJ2-1,NA,NA,CSVLSPGYEQFF,TGCAGCGTCCTCAGCCCGGGGTATGAGCAGTTCTTC
TRBV27,TRBJ1-4,NA,NA,CASSFWGLGEKLFF,TGTGCCAGCAGTTTCTGGGGGCTGGGTGAAAAACTGTTTTTT
TRBV6-5,TRBJ1-1,few,NA,CASSYFGNTEAFF,TGTGCCAGCAGTTACTTCGGGAACACTGAAGCTTTCTTT
TRBV12-3/TRBV12-4,TRBJ2-5,few,TRBD1,CASSHQTGAETQYF,TGTGCCAGCAGTCACCAGACAGGGGCAGAGACCCAGTACTTC
TRBV5-1,TRBJ2-1,NA,TRBD1,CASAQTTGYLNEQFF,TGCGCCAGCGCACAGACGACAGGGTATCTCAATGAGCAGTTCTTC
TRBV4-3,TRBJ2-1,NA,NA,CASSQVNGEPAEFF,TGCGCCAGCAGCCAAGTCAACGGGGAGCCGGCAGAGTTCTTC
TRBV5-6,TRBJ1-2,few,NA,CASSQPIFYGYTF,TGTGCCAGCAGCCAACCAATTTTCTATGGCTACACCTTC
TRBV29-1,TRBJ2-3,NA,TRBD2,CSVGLAGEGDTQYF,TGCAGCGTGGGACTAGCGGGGGAGGGAGATACGCAGTATTTT
TRBV23-1,TRBJ2-2,NA,NA,CASSQWGWGVPNTGELFF,TGCGCCAGCAGTCAATGGGGTTGGGGCGTCCCGAACACCGGGGAGCTGTTTTTT
TRBV3-1,TRBJ1-2,NA,NA,CASSQDLSGGGYGYTF,TGTGCCAGCAGCCAAGATCTTTCAGGAGGGGGCTATGGCTACACCTTC
TRBV7-8,TRBJ2-3,few,NA,CASSPGPTDTQYF,TGTGCCAGCAGCCCGGGGCCGACAGATACGCAGTATTTT
TRBV24-1,TRBJ2-1,few,TRBD1,CATSDRVALFNEQFF,TGTGCCACCAGCGACAGGGTCGCCCTCTTCAATGAGCAGTTCTTC
TRBV20-1,TRBJ2-3,many,TRBD1,CSASEGTGLSDTQYF,TGCAGTGCTAGTGAGGGGACAGGGTTGTCAGATACGCAGTATTTT
TRBV28,TRBJ1-2,NA,TRBD1,CASRHDRVSYGYTF,TGTGCCAGCAGGCATGACAGGGTATCCTATGGCTACACCTTC